A single sample is the source of the 29 T cell receptor beta chains below, sequenced in a study of CD8+ T cells in alopecia areata. As to treatment: oral pan-JAK inhibitor, 5-10 mg twice daily. As the sequencing template, cDNA was produced by extracting RNA and reverse transcribing it. The data were produced by immunoSEQ multiplex PCR, yet TCRdb's version contains in-frame clones alone and is incomplete. The sample holds about 170,000 clones, about three fifths seen once. Sequenced material: CD4+ T cells sorted from blood, taken between weeks 55 and 65, from a patient treated with tofacitinib. The receptors here all came from a human donor with alopecia areata.

J is TRBJ2-1 and V is TRBV29-1, with a weak D call TRBD2 (6 bases). The V end was cut by 8 bases, the J end by 8 bases, with 22 bases between. The CDR3 totals 14 residues. Germline CDR1 is SQVTM and CDR2 is ANQGSEA. CDR3 region: CSSNNGSPRDEQFF. The CDR3 DNA sequence: TGCAGCTCAAACAACGGGAGTCCTCGGGATGAGCAGTTCTTC.

This clone appeared a few times. V usage is TRBV18 and J usage is TRBJ2-4; D is undetermined. The CDR3 has 16 residues. Trimming pared 0 bases from V and 1 base from J, leaving 10 bases between. CDR1 is KGHSH and CDR2 is LQKENI in the germline V gene. CDR3 sequence reads: CASSPPVGSAKNIQYF. The CDR3 DNA follows: TGTGCCAGCTCACCACCGGTGGGGTCTGCCAAAAACATTCAGTACTTC. The full variable domain, with the rest looked up from reference TRBV18 and TRBJ2-4, is NAGVMQNPRHLVRRRGQEARLRCSPMKGHSHVYWYRQLPEEGLKFMVYLQKENIIDESGMPKERFSAEFPKEGPSILRIQQVVRGDSAAYFCASSPPVGSAKNIQYFGAGTRLSVL.

This sequence joins TRBV30 and TRBJ1-5; tentative D call: TRBD1 (5 bases). Trimming took off 1 base at V and 4 bases at J, with 14 bases between the two ends. The CDR3 runs to 15 residues. Germline V gives CDR1 GTSNPN, CDR2 SVGIG (reference sequence). The chain's CDR3 is CAWSERGARNQPQHF. The DNA of the CDR3 is TGTGCCTGGAGTGAACGAGGGGCTAGGAATCAGCCCCAGCATTTT.

This rearrangement joins TRBV29-1 to TRBJ2-2, with TRBD2 matching 10 bases. Germline CDR1 reads SQVTM; CDR2 reads ANQGSEA. This CDR3 spans 15 amino acids. The trim removed 7 bases at V and 1 base at J, leaving 6 bases unmatched. CDR3 sequence: CSGVRTSGNTGELFF. Written as DNA, the CDR3 is TGCAGCGGAGTTAGGACTAGCGGGAACACCGGGGAGCTGTTTTTT.

In its sample, this clone was seen once. CDR3 residues: CACPRGDTYEQYF. The CDR3 bases are TGTGCCTGCCCCCGGGGAGACACCTACGAGCAGTACTTC. The rearrangement links TRBV30 to TRBJ2-7, with D possibly being TRBD2 (5 bases). Germline-derived CDR1 and CDR2 are GTSNPN and SVGIG (reference sequence). V dropped 6 bases and J dropped 2 bases, with 14 bases sitting between them. The CDR3 extends over 13 amino acids.

The V and J genes are TRBV6-1 and TRBJ2-1; D is ambiguous. This CDR3 comprises 13 residues. CDR1 and CDR2 (germline): MNHNS, SASEGT. V was cut by 3 bases and J by 15 bases, with 18 bases left in between. CDR3 bases: TGTGCCAGCAGTGACCGACCGGTCGCCCCCCCGTTCTTC. It specifies CASSDRPVAPPFF.

The chain has TRBV29-1 and TRBJ2-1; 8 positions match TRBD1. The CDR3 has 13 residues. Looked up from germline, CDR1 is SQVTM and CDR2 is ANQGSEA. V trimming: 7 bases; J trimming: 10 bases; junction bases outside the gene matches: 12. In nucleotides, the CDR3 is TGCAGCGCAGAGTATAAAGGACAGGGCGAGCAGTTCTTC. Its translation is CSAEYKGQGEQFF.

The chain joins TRBV6-6 to TRBJ2-3, with D possibly being TRBD1 or TRBD2 (5 bases each). V was cut by 7 bases and J by 4 bases, with 12 bases left in between. Per the germline V gene, CDR1 is MNHNY and CDR2 is SVGAGI (reference sequence). The CDR3 loop spans 13 amino acids. The CDR3 DNA is TGTGCCAGCACCTCGCAGGGAGCAGATACGCAGTATTTT. This translates into CASTSQGADTQYF.

The chain uses TRBV5-1 and TRBJ2-7; D gene uncertain. The germline CDR1 and CDR2 sequences are SGHRS and YFSETQ. Trimming stripped 1 base from V and 7 bases from J, with 12 bases between. The CDR3 consists of 13 residues. The CDR3 nucleotides read TGCGCCAGCAGCTTGAGTTGGGCAGGAGAGCAGTACTTC. This encodes CASSLSWAGEQYF.

This clone was seen only a few times. This chain uses TRBV29-1 with TRBJ2-7; D is tentatively TRBD1 or TRBD2 (5 bases each). This CDR3 is 13 amino acids long. Germline V lookup: CDR1 SQVTM, CDR2 ANQGSEA. V gave up 6 bases and J gave up 3 bases, with 15 bases separating them. The CDR3 reads CSVNRDGFYEQYF. DNA of the CDR3: TGCAGCGTAAATAGGGACGGCTTCTACGAGCAGTACTTC.

The chain has TRBV29-1 and TRBJ2-5, with 10 nucleotides matching TRBD2. The J segment lost 5 bases and the V segment lost 6 bases, leaving 6 bases of the junction unmatched. This CDR3 has 13 residues. Germline lookup yields CDR1 SQVTM and CDR2 ANQGSEA. This CDR3 reads CSVAGLAVETQYF. The CDR3 nucleotides read TGCAGCGTGGCCGGACTAGCGGTGGAGACCCAGTACTTC. Supplemented by reference TRBV29-1 and TRBJ2-5, the full variable domain reads SAVISQKPSRDICQRGTSLTIQCQVDSQVTMMFWYRQQPGQSLTLIATANQGSEATYESGFVIDKFPISRPNLTFSTLTVSNMSPEDSSIYLCSVAGLAVETQYFGPGTRLLVL.

The V and J genes are TRBV4-2 and TRBJ1-5; D remains ambiguous. The germline CDR1 and CDR2 sequences are LGHNA and YNFKEQ. Trimming removed 1 base from V and 7 bases from J, with 11 bases in between. The CDR3 length is 14 residues. CDR3 protein: CASSQGEGGQPQHF. The CDR3 DNA reads as TGTGCCAGCAGCCAAGGGGAAGGAGGACAGCCCCAGCATTTT.

V gene TRBV10-3 combines with J gene TRBJ2-5; TRBD1 aligns across 7 bases. Germline V gene lookup returns CDR1 ENHRY and CDR2 SYGVKD. With V trimmed by 8 bases and J by 4 bases, 7 bases remained unmatched. The CDR3 loop spans 13 amino acids. The CDR3 DNA follows: TGTGCCATCTCCCCGACAGGGCGAGAGACCCAGTACTTC. This encodes CAISPTGRETQYF.

This clone was counted only a few times. The V call is TRBV20-1, the J call TRBJ2-1; no clear D. Germline V gene sequence: CDR1 DFQATT, CDR2 SNEGSKA (reference sequence). The CDR3 covers 11 residues. The chain's CDR3 is CTSPPYNEQFF. As DNA, the CDR3 is TGCACCTCCCCCCCGTACAATGAGCAGTTCTTC.

The rearrangement uses TRBV2 and TRBJ1-2; possibly TRBD1 for D (6 bases). Trimming shortened V by 4 bases and J by 10 bases, and 13 bases separated the two germline ends. Germline values: CDR1 SNHLY, CDR2 FYNNEI. This CDR3 comprises 12 residues. The CDR3 region has the DNA TGTGCCAGCAGTGTTACGGCAGGGGTCTACACCTTC. This sequence encodes CASSVTAGVYTF. Full variable domain (rest looked up from reference TRBV2 and TRBJ1-2): EPEVTQTPSHQVTQMGQEVILRCVPISNHLYFYWYRQILGQKVEFLVSFYNNEISEKSEIFDDQFSVERPDGSNFTLKIRSTKLEDSAMYFCASSVTAGVYTFGSGTRLTVV.

This rearrangement joins TRBV29-1 to TRBJ2-5; 9 bases are a match to TRBD2. CDR1 is SQVTM, CDR2 ANQGSEA, per germline. The CDR3 is made up of 16 amino acids. V was clipped by 0 bases and J by 1 base; unmatched bases: 6. CDR3 residues: CSVEEGLAGSQETQYF. DNA of the CDR3: TGCAGCGTTGAAGAGGGGCTAGCGGGGTCCCAAGAGACCCAGTACTTC.

This sequence joins TRBV29-1 and TRBJ1-4; 7 nucleotides align to TRBD1. V lost 4 bases to trimming and J lost 8 bases; unmatched junction nucleotides: 13. CDR1 is SQVTM and CDR2 is ANQGSEA in the germline V gene. The CDR3 spans 15 residues. CDR3 sequence reads: CSVAWWRGLEEKLFF. In DNA, the CDR3 is TGCAGCGTTGCTTGGTGGAGGGGGCTGGAGGAAAAACTGTTTTTT.

The chain has TRBV7-9 and TRBJ2-5, with D perhaps TRBD1 (5 bases). CDR1 is SEHNR, CDR2 FQNEAQ, per germline (reference sequence). The V end was cut by 5 bases, the J end by 5 bases, with 9 bases between. The CDR3 runs to 12 residues. CDR3 protein: CASSVGLETQYF. The CDR3, as DNA: TGTGCCAGCAGCGTGGGGCTGGAGACCCAGTACTTC.

The chain carries TRBV9 and TRBJ2-2; no clear D. Trimming cost V 0 bases and J 6 bases, with 6 bases left between them. The CDR3 runs 13 residues. Germline values: CDR1 SGDLS, CDR2 YYNGEE. CDR3 protein: CASSVGGSGELFF. The DNA for the CDR3 is TGTGCCAGCAGCGTAGGAGGTTCCGGGGAGCTGTTTTTT.

This clone was counted between two and nine times. The chain employs TRBV19 and TRBJ1-1, with D unclear. Germline lookup yields CDR1 LNHDA and CDR2 SQIVND (reference sequence). The V end was cut by 3 bases, the J end by 0 bases, with 17 bases between. CDR3 length: 17 residues. CDR3 DNA: TGTGCCAGTAGTATGGGCGTTGCCCCATCCATGAACACTGAAGCTTTCTTT. Translated, it gives CASSMGVAPSMNTEAFF.

The CDR3 loop is CASQGQPHVEQFF. As DNA, the CDR3 is TGTGCCAGCCAGGGACAGCCTCACGTTGAGCAGTTCTTC. V is TRBV2 and J is TRBJ2-1; 7 bases are shared with TRBD1. The CDR3 consists of 13 residues. V trimming: 8 bases; J trimming: 9 bases; junction bases outside the gene matches: 10. CDR1 SNHLY and CDR2 FYNNEI come from the germline V gene.

The J gene is TRBJ2-7, the V gene TRBV4-1; weak D call: TRBD1 (8 bases). The CDR3 is made up of 14 amino acids. Between the trimmed V and J ends, which lost 6 bases and 4 bases, there was a span of 16 bases. The germline gives CDR1 MGHRA, CDR2 YSYEKL. DNA for the CDR3: TGCGCCAGCAGTCATGGACAGGGAGGGTACGAGCAGTACTTC. Translation gives CASSHGQGGYEQYF.

The chain combines TRBV7-2 with TRBJ1-2; TRBD1 matches 8 bases. V was pared by 7 bases and J by 13 bases, with 17 bases of the junction left unmatched. The CDR3 spans 14 residues. Germline values: CDR1 SGHTA, CDR2 FQGNSA. The CDR3 sequence: CASTLPVQGASSTF. In nucleotides, the CDR3 is TGTGCCAGCACCCTCCCGGTCCAGGGGGCGTCTTCCACCTTC.

This clone was seen only a few times. Other DNA sequences of this sample code for an identical CDR3. The V and J genes are TRBV9 and TRBJ2-3; no firm D call. Germline values: CDR1 SGDLS, CDR2 YYNGEE. The CDR3 consists of 12 residues. V lost 0 bases and J 1 base, leaving 0 bases between the germline ends. DNA for the CDR3: TGTGCCAGCAGCGTAGGCACAGATACGCAGTATTTT. Its protein is CASSVGTDTQYF.

This chain joins TRBV5-6 and TRBJ1-6; 9 positions agree with TRBD1. The CDR3 consists of 17 residues. The V gene end was trimmed by 2 bases and the J gene end by 5 bases; junction bases not matched to a gene: 8. Germline V lookup: CDR1 SGHDT, CDR2 YYEEEE. The CDR3 DNA sequence: TGTGCCAGCAGCTTTCTTTTACGGGACAGGGATAATTCACCCCTCCACTTT. This sequence encodes CASSFLLRDRDNSPLHF.

The chain is built from TRBV6-5 and TRBJ2-5; D not certain. V lost 5 bases and J 3 bases, leaving 7 bases between the germline ends. The CDR3 is 12 amino acids. Looked up from germline, CDR1 is MNHEY and CDR2 is SVGAGI. CDR3 in DNA: TGTGCCAGCAGTCCCCCGGAAGAGACCCAGTACTTC. Translated: CASSPPEETQYF.

A few counts support this clone. This chain links TRBV5-1 with TRBJ1-1; no clear D. The CDR3 has 14 residues. CDR1 and CDR2 from the germline V gene are SGHRS and YFSETQ. V lost 2 bases and J 1 base, leaving 9 bases between the germline ends. The CDR3 loop reads CASSLDRTNTEAFF. CDR3 bases: TGCGCCAGCAGCTTAGATCGAACGAACACTGAAGCTTTCTTT.

The rearrangement joins TRBV10-3 to TRBJ2-3, with 8 bases identical to TRBD1. The CDR3 is 14 amino acids. The junction had 5 bases not matched to a gene; V was cut back by 5 bases and J by 4 bases. The germline gives CDR1 ENHRY, CDR2 SYGVKD. In nucleotides, the CDR3 is TGTGCCATCAGTCAAGGACAGGGCCCAGATACGCAGTATTTT. Translation: CAISQGQGPDTQYF.

This clone appeared a few times. CDR3 sequence: CSVKGTSGGSRGLTDTQYF. CDR3 bases: TGCAGCGTTAAGGGGACTAGCGGGGGGAGCCGTGGGCTCACAGATACGCAGTATTTT. The rearrangement joins TRBV29-1 to TRBJ2-3; 15 nucleotides agree with TRBD2. The germline CDR1 and CDR2 sequences are SQVTM and ANQGSEA. The length of the CDR3 is 19 residues. After removal of 5 bases from V and 2 bases from J, the junction contained 14 bases not matched to a gene.